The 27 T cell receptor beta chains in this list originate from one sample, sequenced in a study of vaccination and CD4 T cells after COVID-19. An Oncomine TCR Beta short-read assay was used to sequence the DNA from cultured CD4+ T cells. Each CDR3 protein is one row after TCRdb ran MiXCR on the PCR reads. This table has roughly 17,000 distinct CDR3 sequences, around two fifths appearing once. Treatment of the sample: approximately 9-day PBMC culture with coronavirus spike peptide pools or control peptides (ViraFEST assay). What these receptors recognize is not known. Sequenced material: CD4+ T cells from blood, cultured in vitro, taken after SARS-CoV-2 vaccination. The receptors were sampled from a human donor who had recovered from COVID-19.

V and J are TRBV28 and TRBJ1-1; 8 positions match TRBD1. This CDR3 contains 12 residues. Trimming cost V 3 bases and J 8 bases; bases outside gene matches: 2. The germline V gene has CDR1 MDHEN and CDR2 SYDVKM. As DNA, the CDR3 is TGTGCCAGCAGTTTTGGGACAGGAGAAGCTTTCTTT. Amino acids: CASSFGTGEAFF. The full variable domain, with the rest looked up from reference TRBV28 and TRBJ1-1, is DVKVTQSSRYLVKRTGEKVFLECVQDMDHENMFWYRQDPGLGLRLIYFSYDVKMKEKGDIPEGYSVSREKKERFSLILESASTNQTSMYLCASSFGTGEAFFGQGTRLTVV.

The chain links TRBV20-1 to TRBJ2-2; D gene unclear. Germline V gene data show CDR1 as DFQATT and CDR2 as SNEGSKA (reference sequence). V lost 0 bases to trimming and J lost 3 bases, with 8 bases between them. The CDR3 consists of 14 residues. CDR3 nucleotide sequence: TGCAGTGCTAGAGATCTGGAGTACACCGGGGAGCTGTTTTTT. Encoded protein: CSARDLEYTGELFF.

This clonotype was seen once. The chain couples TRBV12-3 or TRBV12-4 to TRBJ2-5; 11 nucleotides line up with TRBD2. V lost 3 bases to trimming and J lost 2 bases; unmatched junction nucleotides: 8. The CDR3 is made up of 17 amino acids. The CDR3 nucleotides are TGTGCCAGCAGTTTGGTCGATGGGACTAGCGGTCAAGAGACCCAGTACTTC. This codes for CASSLVDGTSGQETQYF.

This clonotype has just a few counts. The CDR3 loop reads CASSQQGRNEQFF. The CDR3 DNA sequence: TGTGCCAGTAGTCAACAGGGGCGCAATGAGCAGTTCTTC. The genes are TRBV19 and TRBJ2-1, with 7 positions matching TRBD1. The CDR3 consists of 13 residues. The V gene end was trimmed by 5 bases and the J gene end by 6 bases; junction bases not matched to a gene: 4. Germline-derived CDR1 and CDR2 are LNHDA and SQIVND (reference sequence).

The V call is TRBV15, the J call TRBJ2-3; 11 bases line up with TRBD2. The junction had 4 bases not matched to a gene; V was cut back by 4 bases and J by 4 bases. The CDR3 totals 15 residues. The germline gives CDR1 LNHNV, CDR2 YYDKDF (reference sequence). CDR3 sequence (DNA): TGTGCCACCAGCATACTAGCGGGAGCATCAGATACGCAGTATTTT. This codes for CATSILAGASDTQYF.

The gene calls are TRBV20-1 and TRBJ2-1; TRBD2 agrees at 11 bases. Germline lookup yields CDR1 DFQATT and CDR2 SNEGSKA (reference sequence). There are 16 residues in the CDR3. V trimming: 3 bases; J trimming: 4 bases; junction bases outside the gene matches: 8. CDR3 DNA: TGCAGTGCTAGCAAGGAAGGGACTAGCGGATACAATGAGCAGTTCTTC. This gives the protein CSASKEGTSGYNEQFF.

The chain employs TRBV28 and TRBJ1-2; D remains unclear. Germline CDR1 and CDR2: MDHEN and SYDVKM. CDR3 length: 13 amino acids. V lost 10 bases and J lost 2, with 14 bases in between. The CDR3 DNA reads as TGTGCCACCCATACGACAACCAACTATGGCTACACCTTC. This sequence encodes CATHTTTNYGYTF.

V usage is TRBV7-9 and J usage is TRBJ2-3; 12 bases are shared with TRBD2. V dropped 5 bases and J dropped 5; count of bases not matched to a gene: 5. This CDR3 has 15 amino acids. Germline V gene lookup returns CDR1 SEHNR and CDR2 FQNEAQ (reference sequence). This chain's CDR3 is CASSPSGRAVDTQYF. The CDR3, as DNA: TGTGCCAGCAGCCCTAGCGGGAGGGCTGTAGATACGCAGTATTTT.

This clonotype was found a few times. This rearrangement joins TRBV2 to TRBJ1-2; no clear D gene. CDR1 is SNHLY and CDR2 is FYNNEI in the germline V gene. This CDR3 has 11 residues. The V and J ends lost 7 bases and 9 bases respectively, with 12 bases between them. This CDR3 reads CASTEAPRYTF. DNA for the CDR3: TGTGCCAGCACTGAGGCCCCGCGCTACACCTTC.

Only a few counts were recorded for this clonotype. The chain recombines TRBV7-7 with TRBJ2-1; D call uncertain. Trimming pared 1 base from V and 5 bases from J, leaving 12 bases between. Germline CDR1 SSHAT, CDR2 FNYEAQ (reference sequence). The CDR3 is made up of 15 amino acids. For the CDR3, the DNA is TGTGCCAGCAGCTTAGGGCCGAATAGTGACAATGAGCAGTTCTTC. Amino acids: CASSLGPNSDNEQFF.

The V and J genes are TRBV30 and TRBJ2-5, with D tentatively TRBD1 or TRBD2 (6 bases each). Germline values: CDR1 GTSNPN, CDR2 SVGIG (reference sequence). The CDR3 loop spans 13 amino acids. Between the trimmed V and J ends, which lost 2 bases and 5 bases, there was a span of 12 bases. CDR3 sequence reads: CAWSRGVLETQYF. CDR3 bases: TGTGCCTGGAGTAGGGGGGTACTGGAGACCCAGTACTTC.

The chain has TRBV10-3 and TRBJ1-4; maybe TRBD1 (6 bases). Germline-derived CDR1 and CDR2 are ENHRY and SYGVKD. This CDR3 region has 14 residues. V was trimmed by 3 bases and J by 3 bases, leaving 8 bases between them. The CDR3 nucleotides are TGTGCCATCAGTGAAGGGGGTGCTAATGAAAAACTGTTTTTT. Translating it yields CAISEGGANEKLFF.

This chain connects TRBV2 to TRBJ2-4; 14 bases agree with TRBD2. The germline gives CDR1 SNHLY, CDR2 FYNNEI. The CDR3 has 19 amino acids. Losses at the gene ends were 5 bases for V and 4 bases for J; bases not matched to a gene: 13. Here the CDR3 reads CASSTSGTSGSPGKNIQYF. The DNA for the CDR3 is TGTGCCAGCAGTACATCTGGGACTAGCGGGAGTCCGGGAAAAAACATTCAGTACTTC.

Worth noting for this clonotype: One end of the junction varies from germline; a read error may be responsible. The CDR3 sequence is CASTWGGPNTGELFF. The CDR3 DNA reads as TGTGCCAGCACCTGGGGGGGACCTAACACCGGCGAGCTGTTTTTT. The chain combines TRBV27 with TRBJ2-2, with 7 bases lining up with TRBD2. In germline, CDR1 is MNHEY, CDR2 SMNVEV (reference sequence). This CDR3 has 15 residues.

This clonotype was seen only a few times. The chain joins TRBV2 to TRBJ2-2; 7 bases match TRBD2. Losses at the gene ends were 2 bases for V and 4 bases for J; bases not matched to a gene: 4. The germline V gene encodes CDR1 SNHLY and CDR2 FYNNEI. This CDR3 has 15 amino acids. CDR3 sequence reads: CASSERGEGTGELFF. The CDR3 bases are TGTGCCAGCAGTGAACGGGGGGAGGGCACCGGGGAGCTGTTTTTT.

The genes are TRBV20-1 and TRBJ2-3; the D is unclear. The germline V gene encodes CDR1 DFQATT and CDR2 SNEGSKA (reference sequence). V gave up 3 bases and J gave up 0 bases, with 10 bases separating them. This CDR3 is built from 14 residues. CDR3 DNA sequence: TGCAGTGCTAGCTTAACCGCTAGCACAGATACGCAGTATTTT. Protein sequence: CSASLTASTDTQYF.

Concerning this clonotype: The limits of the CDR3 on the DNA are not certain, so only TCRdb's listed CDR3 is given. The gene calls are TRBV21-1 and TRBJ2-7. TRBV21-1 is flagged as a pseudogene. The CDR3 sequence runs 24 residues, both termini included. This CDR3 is CASTNQTSMYLCASRRSGSLEQYF.

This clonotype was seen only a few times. The CDR3 here is CSARVGRHKVGDTQYF. CDR3 bases: TGCAGTGCTAGAGTCGGCAGACATAAAGTGGGAGATACGCAGTATTTT. The chain employs TRBV20-1 and TRBJ2-3; the D is unclear. Germline CDR1 and CDR2: DFQATT and SNEGSKA (reference sequence). The CDR3 is 16 amino acids. Between the trimmed V and J ends, which lost 1 base and 5 bases, there was a span of 19 bases.

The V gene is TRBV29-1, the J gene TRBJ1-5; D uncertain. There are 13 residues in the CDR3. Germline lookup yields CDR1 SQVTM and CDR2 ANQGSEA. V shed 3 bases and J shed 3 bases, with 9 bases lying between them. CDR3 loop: CSVEAGFNQPQHF. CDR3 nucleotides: TGCAGCGTTGAGGCCGGTTTCAATCAGCCCCAGCATTTT.

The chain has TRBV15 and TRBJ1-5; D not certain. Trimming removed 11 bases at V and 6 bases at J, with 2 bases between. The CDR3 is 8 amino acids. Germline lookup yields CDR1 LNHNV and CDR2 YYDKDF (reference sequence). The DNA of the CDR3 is TGTGCCGTTCAGCCCCAGCATTTT. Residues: CAVQPQHF.

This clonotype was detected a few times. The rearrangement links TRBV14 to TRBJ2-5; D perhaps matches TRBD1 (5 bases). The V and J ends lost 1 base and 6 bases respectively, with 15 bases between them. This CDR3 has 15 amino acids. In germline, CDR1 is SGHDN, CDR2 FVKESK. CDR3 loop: CASSQVSSGMKTQYF. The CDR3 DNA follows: TGTGCCAGCAGCCAAGTAAGCTCAGGGATGAAGACCCAGTACTTC.

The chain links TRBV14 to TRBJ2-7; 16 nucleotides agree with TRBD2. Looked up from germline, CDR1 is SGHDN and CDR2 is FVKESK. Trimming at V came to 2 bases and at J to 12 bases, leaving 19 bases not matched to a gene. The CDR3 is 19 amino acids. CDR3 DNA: TGTGCCAGCAGCCAACTACCAACCCGCTCCGGGACTAGCGGGAGGGAGGCGTACTTC. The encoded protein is CASSQLPTRSGTSGREAYF. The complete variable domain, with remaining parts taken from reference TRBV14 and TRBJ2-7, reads EAGVTQFPSHSVIEKGQTVTLRCDPISGHDNLYWYRRVMGKEIKFLLHFVKESKQDESGMPNNRFLAERTGGTYSTLKVQPAELEDSGVYFCASSQLPTRSGTSGREAYFGPGTRLTVT.

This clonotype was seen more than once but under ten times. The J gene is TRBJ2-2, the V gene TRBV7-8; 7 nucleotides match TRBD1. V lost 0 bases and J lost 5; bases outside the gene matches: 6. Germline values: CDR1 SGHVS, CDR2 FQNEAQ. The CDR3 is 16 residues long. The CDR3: CASSLARQGQTGELFF. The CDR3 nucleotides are TGTGCCAGCAGCTTAGCGCGACAGGGTCAAACCGGGGAGCTGTTTTTT.

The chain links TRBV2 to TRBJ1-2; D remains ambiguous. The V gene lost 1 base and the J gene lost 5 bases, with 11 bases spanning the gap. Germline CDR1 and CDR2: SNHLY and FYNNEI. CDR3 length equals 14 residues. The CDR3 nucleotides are TGTGCCAGCAGTGAAGTTTCAGGAGAATATGGCTACACCTTC. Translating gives CASSEVSGEYGYTF.

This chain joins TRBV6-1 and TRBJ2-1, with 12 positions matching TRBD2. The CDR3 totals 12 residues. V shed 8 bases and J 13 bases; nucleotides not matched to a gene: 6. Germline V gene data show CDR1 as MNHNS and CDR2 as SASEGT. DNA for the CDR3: TGTGCCAGCTACCGGACTAGCGGGAAACAGTTCTTC. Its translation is CASYRTSGKQFF.

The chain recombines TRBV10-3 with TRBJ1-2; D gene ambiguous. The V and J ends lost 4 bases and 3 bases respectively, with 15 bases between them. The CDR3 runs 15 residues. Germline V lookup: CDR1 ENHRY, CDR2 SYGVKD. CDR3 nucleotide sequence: TGTGCCATCAGTGGTACGGGTAACAAGGACTATGGCTACACCTTC. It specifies CAISGTGNKDYGYTF.

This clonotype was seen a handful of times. CDR3 DNA: TGTGCCAGCAGCCTGTGGACAGGGAAAAATTCACCCCTCCACTTT. It translates to CASSLWTGKNSPLHF. V is TRBV11-3 and J is TRBJ1-6, with 8 bases that match TRBD1. With 5 bases clipped from V and 7 bases from J, the junction kept 7 bases outside the gene matches. Germline values: CDR1 SGHNT, CDR2 YENEEA. The CDR3 extends over 15 amino acids.